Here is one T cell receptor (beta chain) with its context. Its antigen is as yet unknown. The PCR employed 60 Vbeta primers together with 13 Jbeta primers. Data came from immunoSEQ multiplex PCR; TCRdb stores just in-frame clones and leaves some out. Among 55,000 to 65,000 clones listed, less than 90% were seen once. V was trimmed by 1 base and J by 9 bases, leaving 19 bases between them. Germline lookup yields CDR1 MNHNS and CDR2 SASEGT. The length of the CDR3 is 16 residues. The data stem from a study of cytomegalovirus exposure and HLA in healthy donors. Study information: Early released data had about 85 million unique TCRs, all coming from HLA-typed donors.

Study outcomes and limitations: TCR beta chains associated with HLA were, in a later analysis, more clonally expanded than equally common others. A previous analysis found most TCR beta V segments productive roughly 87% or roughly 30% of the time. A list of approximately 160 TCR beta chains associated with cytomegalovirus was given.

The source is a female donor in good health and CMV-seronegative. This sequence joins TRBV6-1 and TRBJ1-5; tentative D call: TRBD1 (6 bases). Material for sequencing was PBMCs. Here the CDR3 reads CASSEVTGKGLAPQHF. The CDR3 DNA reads TGTGCCAGCAGTGAAGTCACAGGGAAAGGATTGGCGCCCCAGCATTTT.